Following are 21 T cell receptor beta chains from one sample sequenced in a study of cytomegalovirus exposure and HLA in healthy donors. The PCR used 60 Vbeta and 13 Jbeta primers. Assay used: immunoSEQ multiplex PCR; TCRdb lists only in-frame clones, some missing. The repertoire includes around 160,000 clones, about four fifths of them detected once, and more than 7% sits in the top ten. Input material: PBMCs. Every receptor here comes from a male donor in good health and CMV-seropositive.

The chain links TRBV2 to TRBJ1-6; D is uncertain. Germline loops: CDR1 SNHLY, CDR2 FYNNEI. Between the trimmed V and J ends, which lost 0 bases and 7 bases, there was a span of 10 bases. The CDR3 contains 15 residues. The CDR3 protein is CASSEAADGNSPLHF. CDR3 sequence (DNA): TGTGCCAGCAGTGAAGCGGCTGATGGCAATTCACCCCTCCACTTT. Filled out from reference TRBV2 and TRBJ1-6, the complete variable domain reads EPEVTQTPSHQVTQMGQEVILRCVPISNHLYFYWYRQILGQKVEFLVSFYNNEISEKSEIFDDQFSVERPDGSNFTLKIRSTKLEDSAMYFCASSEAADGNSPLHFGNGTRLTVT.

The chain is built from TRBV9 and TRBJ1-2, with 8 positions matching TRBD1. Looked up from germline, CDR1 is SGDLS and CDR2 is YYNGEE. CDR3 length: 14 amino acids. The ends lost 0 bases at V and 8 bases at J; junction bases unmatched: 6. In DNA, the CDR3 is TGTGCCAGCAGCGTAGACAGGGGGGCGAAGGGCTACACCTTC. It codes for CASSVDRGAKGYTF.

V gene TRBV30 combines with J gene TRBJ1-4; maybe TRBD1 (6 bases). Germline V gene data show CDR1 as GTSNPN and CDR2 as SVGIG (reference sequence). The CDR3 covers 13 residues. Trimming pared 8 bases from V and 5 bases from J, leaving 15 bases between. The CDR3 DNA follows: TGTGCCGGGGCACAGGGTTTGAATGAAAAACTGTTTTTT. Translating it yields CAGAQGLNEKLFF.

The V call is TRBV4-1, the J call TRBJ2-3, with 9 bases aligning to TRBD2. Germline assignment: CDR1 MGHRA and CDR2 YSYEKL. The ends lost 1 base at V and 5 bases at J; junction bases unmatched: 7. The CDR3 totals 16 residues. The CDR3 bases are TGCGCCAGCAGCCAAGGGATAGCGGGAGTGGAAGATACGCAGTATTTT. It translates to CASSQGIAGVEDTQYF.

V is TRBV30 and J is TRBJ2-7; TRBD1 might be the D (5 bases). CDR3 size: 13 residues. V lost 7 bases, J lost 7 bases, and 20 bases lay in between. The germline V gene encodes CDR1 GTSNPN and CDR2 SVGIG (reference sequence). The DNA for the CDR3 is TGTGCCTTCTCTAGGCAGGGTTCTGGGGAGCAGTACTTC. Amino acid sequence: CAFSRQGSGEQYF.

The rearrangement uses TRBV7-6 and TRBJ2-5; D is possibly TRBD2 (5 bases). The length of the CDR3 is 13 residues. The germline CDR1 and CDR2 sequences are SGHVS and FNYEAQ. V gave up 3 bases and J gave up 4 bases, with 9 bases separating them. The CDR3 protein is CASSFKGRETQYF. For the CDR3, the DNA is TGTGCCAGCAGCTTCAAAGGGAGAGAGACCCAGTACTTC.

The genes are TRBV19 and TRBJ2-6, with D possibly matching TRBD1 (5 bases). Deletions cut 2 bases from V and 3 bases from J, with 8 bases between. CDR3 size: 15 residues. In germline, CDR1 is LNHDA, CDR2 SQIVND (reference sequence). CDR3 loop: CASSIIGDGANVLTF. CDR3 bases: TGTGCCAGTAGTATAATAGGGGATGGGGCCAACGTCCTGACTTTC.

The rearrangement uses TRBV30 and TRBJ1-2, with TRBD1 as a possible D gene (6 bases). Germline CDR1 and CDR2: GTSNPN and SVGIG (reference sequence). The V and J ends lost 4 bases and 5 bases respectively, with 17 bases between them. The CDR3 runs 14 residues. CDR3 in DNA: TGTGCCTGGACCAACTTCGACAGGCTGTATGGCTACACCTTC. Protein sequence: CAWTNFDRLYGYTF.

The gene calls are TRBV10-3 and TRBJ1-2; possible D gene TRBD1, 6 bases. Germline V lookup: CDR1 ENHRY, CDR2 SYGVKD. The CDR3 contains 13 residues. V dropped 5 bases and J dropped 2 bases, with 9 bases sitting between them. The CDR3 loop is CAISYDRNYGYTF. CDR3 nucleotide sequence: TGTGCCATCAGTTACGACAGGAACTATGGCTACACCTTC.

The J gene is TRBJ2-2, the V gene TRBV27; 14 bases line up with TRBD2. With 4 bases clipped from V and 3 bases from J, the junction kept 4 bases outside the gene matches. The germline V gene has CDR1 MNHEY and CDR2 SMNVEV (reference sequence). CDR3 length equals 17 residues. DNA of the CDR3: TGTGCCAGCAGTTCGGGACTAGCGGGAGATCACACCGGGGAGCTGTTTTTT. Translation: CASSSGLAGDHTGELFF.

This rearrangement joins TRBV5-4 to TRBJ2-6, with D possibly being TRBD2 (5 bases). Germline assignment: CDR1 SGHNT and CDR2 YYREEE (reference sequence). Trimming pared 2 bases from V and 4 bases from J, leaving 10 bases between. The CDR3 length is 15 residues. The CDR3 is CASSLGGLGANVLTF. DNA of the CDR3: TGTGCCAGCAGCTTAGGAGGTCTGGGGGCCAACGTCCTGACTTTC.

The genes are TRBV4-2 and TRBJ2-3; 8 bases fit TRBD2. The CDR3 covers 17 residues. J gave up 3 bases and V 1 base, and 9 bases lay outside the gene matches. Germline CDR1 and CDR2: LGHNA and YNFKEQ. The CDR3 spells CASSQGRGGVLTDTQYF. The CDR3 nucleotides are TGTGCCAGCAGCCAAGGACGGGGGGGCGTTTTGACAGATACGCAGTATTTT.

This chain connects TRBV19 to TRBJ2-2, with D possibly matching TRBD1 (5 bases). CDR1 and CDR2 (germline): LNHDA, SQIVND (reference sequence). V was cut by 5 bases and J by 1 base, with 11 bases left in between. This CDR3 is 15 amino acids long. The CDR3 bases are TGTGCCAGTAGTCCTTTGGACAAGAACACCGGGGAGCTGTTTTTT. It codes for CASSPLDKNTGELFF. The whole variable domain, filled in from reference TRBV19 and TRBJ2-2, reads DGGITQSPKYLFRKEGQNVTLSCEQNLNHDAMYWYRQDPGQGLRLIYYSQIVNDFQKGDIAEGYSVSREKKESFPLTVTSAQKNPTAFYLCASSPLDKNTGELFFGEGSRLTVL.

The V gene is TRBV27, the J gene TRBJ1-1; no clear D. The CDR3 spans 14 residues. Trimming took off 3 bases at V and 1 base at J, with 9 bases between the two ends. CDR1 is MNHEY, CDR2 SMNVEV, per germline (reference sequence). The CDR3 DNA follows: TGTGCCAGCAGTTTTCTCGGTTCGAACACTGAAGCTTTCTTT. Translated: CASSFLGSNTEAFF.

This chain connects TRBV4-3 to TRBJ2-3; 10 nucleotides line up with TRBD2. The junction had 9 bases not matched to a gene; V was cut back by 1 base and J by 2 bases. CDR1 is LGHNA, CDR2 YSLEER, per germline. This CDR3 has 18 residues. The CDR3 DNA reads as TGCGCCAGCAGCCAAGCTCCAGAACTAGCGGGACTCACAGATACGCAGTATTTT. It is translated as CASSQAPELAGLTDTQYF.

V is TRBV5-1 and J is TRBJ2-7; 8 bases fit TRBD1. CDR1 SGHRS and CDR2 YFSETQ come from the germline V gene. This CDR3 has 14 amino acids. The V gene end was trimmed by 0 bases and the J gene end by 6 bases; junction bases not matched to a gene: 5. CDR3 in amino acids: CASSLVSGGLEQYF. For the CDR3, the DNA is TGCGCCAGCAGCTTGGTTTCAGGGGGCCTCGAGCAGTACTTC.

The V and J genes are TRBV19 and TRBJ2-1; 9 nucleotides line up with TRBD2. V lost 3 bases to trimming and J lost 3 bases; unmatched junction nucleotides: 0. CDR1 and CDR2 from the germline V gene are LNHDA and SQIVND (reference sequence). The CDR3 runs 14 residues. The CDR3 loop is CASSISGSYNEQFF. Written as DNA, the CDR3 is TGTGCCAGTAGTATTAGCGGGAGCTACAATGAGCAGTTCTTC.

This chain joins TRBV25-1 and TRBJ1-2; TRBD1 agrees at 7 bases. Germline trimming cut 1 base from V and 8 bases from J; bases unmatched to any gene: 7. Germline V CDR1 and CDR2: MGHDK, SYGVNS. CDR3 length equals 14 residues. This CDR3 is CASSELGQQGGYTF. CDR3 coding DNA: TGTGCCAGCAGTGAATTGGGACAGCAAGGCGGCTACACCTTC.

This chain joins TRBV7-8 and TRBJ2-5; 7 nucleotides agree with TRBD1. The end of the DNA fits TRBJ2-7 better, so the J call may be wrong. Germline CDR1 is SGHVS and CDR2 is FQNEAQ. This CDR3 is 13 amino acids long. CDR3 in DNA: TGTGCCAGCAGCCCGGGACAGATCTACGAGCAGTACTTC. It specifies CASSPGQIYEQYF.

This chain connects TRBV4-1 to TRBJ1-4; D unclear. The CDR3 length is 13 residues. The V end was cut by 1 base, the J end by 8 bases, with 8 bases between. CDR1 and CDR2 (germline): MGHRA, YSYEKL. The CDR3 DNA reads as TGCGCCAGCAGCCAAGCCCCCCTCGAAAAACTGTTTTTT. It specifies CASSQAPLEKLFF.

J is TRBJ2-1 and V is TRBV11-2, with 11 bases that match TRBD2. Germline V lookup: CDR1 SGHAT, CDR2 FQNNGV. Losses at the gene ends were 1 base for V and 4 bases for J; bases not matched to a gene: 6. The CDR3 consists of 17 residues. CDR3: CASSLGRGTSGYNEQFF. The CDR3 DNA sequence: TGTGCCAGCAGCTTAGGTAGGGGGACTAGCGGATACAATGAGCAGTTCTTC.